This entry features one T cell receptor (beta chain) sequence. As originally analysed: Estimates of nucleated cell counts were drawn from the amplification of reference gene primers. Sequencing used immunoSEQ multiplex PCR; TCRdb keeps in-frame clones, though not all of them. That table is the source of V, J and clone size, and D and trimming were worked out from the DNA. The sample holds about 210,000 clones, about four fifths seen once. This record belongs to a study of blood T cell repertoires in COVID-19. In the study overall: Sites across the United States, Italy and Spain contributed samples from acute and convalescent COVID-19.

Enrollment of patients from Seattle took place during active infection, with longitudinal follow-up. The CDR3 is 15 amino acids. J lost 1 base, V lost 4 bases, and 4 bases had no gene match. Germline V gene lookup returns CDR1 SGHRS and CDR2 YFSETQ. Sequencing was carried out using peripheral blood. The receptor was derived from a woman aged 80 or over with COVID-19, enrolled during active disease. The chain joins TRBV5-1 to TRBJ2-1; 8 bases align to TRBD2. DNA for the CDR3: TGCGCCAGCAGCGACCGCGGGGGGTCCTACAATGAGCAGTTCTTC. Translation gives CASSDRGGSYNEQFF.